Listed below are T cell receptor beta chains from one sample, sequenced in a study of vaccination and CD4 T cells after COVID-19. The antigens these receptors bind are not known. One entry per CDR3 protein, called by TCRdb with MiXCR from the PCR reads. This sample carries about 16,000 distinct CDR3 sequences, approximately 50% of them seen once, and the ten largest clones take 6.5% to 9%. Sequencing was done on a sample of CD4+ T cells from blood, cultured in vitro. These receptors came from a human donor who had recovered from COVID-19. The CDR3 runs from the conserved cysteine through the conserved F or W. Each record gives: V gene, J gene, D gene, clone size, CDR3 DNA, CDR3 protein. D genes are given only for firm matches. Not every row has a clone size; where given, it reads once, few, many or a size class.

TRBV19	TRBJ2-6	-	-	TGTGCCAGTAGTTCCCGCGAGGGGGGTGGAGCCAACGTCCTGACTTTC	CASSSREGGGANVLTF
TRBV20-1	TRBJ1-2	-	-	TGCAGTGCTAGAGAGGAAAGGGGGTATGGCTACACCTTC	CSAREERGYGYTF
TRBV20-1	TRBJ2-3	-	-	TGCAGTGCTAGTACCTACGGGACAGATACGCAGTATTTT	CSASTYGTDTQYF
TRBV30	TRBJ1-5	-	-	TGTGCCTGGAGTGTATATGGGGGTCAGCCCCAGCATTTT	CAWSVYGGQPQHF
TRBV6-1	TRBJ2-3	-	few	TGTGCCAGCAGCTTGAGGGGGGAGGGTGGAGATACGCAGTATTTT	CASSLRGEGGDTQYF
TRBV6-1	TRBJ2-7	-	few	TGTGCCAGCAGAGACAGGCCCGCCTCCTACGAGCAGTACTTC	CASRDRPASYEQYF
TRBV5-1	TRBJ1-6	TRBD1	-	TGCGCCAGCAGCCCCGGACAGGGAACTTTCCATTCACCCCTCCACTTT	CASSPGQGTFHSPLHF
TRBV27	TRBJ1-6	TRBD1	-	TGTGCCAGCAGACAGGGGGCTGTTTATAATTCACCCCTCCACTTT	CASRQGAVYNSPLHF
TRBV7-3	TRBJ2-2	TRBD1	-	TGTGCCAGCAGCCTTGGGACAGCCGCGAACACCGGGGAGCTGTTTTTT	CASSLGTAANTGELFF
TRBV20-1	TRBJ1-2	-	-	TGCAGTGCTAGACGGCGCCTTGATGGCTACACCTTC	CSARRRLDGYTF
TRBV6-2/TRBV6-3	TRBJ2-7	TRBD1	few	TGTGCCAGCAGAACCCTACAGGGACAGCGGTACTACGAGCAGTACTTC	CASRTLQGQRYYEQYF
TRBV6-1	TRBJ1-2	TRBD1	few	TGTGCCAGCAAACCGACAGGGTCCTATGGCTACACCTTC	CASKPTGSYGYTF
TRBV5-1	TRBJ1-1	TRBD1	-	TGCGCCAGCAGCTTGGACAGGGGAAACACTGAAGCTTTCTTT	CASSLDRGNTEAFF
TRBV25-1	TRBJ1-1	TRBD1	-	TGTGCCAGCAGTGATCCCAGACAGGGTCGGGACACTGAAGCTTTCTTT	CASSDPRQGRDTEAFF